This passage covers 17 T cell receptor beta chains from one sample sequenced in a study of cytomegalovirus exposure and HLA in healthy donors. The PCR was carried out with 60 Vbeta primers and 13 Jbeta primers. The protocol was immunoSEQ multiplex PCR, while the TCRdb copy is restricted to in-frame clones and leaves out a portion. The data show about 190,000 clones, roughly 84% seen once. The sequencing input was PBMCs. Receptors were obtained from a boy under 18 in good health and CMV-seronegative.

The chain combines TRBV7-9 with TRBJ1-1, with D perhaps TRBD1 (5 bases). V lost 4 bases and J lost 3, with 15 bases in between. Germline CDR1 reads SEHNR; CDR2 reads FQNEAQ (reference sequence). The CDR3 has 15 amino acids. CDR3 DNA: TGTGCCAGCAGCTCGCCCAATGGGGGGGACACTGAAGCTTTCTTT. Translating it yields CASSSPNGGDTEAFF.

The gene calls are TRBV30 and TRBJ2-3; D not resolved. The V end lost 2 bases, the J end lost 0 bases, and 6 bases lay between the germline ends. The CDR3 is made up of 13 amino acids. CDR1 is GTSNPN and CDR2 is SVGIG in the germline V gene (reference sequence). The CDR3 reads CAWSYLSTDTQYF. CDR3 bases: TGTGCCTGGAGTTATTTAAGCACAGATACGCAGTATTTT.

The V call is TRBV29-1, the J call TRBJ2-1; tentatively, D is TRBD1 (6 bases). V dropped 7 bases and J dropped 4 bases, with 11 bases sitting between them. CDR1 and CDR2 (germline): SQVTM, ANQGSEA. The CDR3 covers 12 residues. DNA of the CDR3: TGCAGCGCCGGGACACTTTACAATGAGCAGTTCTTC. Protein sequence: CSAGTLYNEQFF.

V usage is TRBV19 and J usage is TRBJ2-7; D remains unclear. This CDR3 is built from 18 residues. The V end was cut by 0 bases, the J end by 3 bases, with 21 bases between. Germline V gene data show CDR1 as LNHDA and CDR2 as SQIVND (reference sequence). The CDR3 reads CASSIDRRRPEENYEQYF. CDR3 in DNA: TGTGCCAGTAGTATAGATCGTCGTCGGCCAGAGGAAAACTACGAGCAGTACTTC.

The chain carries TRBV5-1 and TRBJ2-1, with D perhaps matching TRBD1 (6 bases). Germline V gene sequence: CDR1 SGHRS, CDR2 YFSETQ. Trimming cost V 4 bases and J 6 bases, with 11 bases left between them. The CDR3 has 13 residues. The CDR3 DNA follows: TGCGCCAGCAGCGGACAGCCCGGCAATGAGCAGTTCTTC. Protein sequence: CASSGQPGNEQFF.

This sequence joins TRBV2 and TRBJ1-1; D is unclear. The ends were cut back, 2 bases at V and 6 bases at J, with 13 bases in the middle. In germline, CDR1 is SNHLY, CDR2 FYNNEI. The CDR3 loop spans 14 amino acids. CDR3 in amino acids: CASSENLPNSEAFF. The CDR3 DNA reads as TGTGCCAGCAGTGAAAACCTGCCCAACTCTGAAGCTTTCTTT.

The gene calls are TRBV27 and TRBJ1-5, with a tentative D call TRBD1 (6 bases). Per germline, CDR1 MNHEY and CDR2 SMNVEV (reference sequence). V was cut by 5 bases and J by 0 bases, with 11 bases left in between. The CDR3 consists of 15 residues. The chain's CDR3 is CASSQTGYSNQPQHF. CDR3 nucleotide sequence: TGTGCCAGCAGTCAAACAGGGTATAGCAATCAGCCCCAGCATTTT.

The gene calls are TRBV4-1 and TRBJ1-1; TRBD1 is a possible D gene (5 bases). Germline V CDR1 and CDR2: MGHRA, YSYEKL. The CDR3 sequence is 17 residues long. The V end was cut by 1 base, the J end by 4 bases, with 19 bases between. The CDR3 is CASSQGLLGNRITEAFF. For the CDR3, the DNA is TGCGCCAGCAGCCAAGGTTTACTCGGAAACAGGATCACTGAAGCTTTCTTT.

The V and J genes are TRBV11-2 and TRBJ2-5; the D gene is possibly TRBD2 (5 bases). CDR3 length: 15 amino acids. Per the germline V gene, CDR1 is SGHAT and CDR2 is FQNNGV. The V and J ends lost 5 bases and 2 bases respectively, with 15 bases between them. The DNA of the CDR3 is TGTGCCAGCAGCAATATCCGGGGTCGGCAAGAGACCCAGTACTTC. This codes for CASSNIRGRQETQYF.

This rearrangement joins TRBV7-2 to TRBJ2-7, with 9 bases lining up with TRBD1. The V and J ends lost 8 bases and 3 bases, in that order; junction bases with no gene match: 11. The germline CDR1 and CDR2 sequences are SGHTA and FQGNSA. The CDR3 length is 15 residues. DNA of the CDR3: TGTGCCAGCCTTGATTCCGGGACAGGGAGCTACGAGCAGTACTTC. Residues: CASLDSGTGSYEQYF. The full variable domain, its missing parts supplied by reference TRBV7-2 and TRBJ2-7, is GAGVSQSPSNKVTEKGKDVELRCDPISGHTALYWYRQSLGQGLEFLIYFQGNSAPDKSGLPSDRFSAERTGGSVSTLTIQRTQQEDSAVYLCASLDSGTGSYEQYFGPGTRLTVT.

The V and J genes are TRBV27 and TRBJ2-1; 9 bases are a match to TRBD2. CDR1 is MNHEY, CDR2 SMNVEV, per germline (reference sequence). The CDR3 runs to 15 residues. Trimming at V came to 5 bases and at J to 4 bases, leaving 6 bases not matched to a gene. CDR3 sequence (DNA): TGTGCCAGCAGTGTGACTAGCGGAGTATACAATGAGCAGTTCTTC. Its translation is CASSVTSGVYNEQFF.

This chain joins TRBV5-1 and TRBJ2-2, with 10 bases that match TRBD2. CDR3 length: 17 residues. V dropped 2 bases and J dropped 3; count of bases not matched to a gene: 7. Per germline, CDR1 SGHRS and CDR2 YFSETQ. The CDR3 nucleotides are TGCGCCAGCAGCTTCCCATTAGCGGGAGGATACACCGGGGAGCTGTTTTTT. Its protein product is CASSFPLAGGYTGELFF.

The CDR3 bases are TGTGCCAGCTCATTGGGACTAGCGGGAGTTTTGGTCACCGGGGAGCTGTTTTTT. It translates to CASSLGLAGVLVTGELFF. V usage is TRBV18 and J usage is TRBJ2-2; 14 bases agree with TRBD2. Looked up from germline, CDR1 is KGHSH and CDR2 is LQKENI. The junction had 9 bases not matched to a gene; V was cut back by 5 bases and J by 4 bases. This CDR3 region has 18 residues.

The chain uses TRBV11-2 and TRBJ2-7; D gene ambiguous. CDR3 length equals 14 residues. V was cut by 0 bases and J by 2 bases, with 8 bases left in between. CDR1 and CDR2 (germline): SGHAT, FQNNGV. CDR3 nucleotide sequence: TGTGCCAGCAGCTTAGAGTTTGTAGCCTACGAGCAGTACTTC. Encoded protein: CASSLEFVAYEQYF. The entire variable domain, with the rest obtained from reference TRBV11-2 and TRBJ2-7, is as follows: EAGVAQSPRYKIIEKRQSVAFWCNPISGHATLYWYQQILGQGPKLLIQFQNNGVVDDSQLPKDRFSAERLKGVDSTLKIQPAKLEDSAVYLCASSLEFVAYEQYFGPGTRLTVT.

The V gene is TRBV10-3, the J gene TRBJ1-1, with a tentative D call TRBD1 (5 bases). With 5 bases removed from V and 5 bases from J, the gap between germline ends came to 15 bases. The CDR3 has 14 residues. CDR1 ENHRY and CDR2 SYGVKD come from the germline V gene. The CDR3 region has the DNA TGTGCCATCAGTAGGAGGGGTACTGGGACTGAAGCTTTCTTT. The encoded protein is CAISRRGTGTEAFF.

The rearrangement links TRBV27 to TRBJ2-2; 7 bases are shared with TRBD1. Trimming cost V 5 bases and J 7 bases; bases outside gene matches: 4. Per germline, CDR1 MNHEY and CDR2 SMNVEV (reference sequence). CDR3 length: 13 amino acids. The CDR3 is CASSNRGVGELFF. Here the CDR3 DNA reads TGTGCCAGCAGTAACAGGGGTGTCGGGGAGCTGTTTTTT.

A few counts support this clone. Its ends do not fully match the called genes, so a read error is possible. For the CDR3, the DNA is TGCGCCAGCAGCCAAGGGGTTACTAGCGGGGGGAAAATCTTC. This gives the protein CASSQGVTSGGKIF. The chain employs TRBV4-3 and TRBJ2-1; 12 nucleotides align to TRBD2. Germline V gene sequence: CDR1 LGHNA, CDR2 YSLEER. The CDR3 consists of 14 residues.